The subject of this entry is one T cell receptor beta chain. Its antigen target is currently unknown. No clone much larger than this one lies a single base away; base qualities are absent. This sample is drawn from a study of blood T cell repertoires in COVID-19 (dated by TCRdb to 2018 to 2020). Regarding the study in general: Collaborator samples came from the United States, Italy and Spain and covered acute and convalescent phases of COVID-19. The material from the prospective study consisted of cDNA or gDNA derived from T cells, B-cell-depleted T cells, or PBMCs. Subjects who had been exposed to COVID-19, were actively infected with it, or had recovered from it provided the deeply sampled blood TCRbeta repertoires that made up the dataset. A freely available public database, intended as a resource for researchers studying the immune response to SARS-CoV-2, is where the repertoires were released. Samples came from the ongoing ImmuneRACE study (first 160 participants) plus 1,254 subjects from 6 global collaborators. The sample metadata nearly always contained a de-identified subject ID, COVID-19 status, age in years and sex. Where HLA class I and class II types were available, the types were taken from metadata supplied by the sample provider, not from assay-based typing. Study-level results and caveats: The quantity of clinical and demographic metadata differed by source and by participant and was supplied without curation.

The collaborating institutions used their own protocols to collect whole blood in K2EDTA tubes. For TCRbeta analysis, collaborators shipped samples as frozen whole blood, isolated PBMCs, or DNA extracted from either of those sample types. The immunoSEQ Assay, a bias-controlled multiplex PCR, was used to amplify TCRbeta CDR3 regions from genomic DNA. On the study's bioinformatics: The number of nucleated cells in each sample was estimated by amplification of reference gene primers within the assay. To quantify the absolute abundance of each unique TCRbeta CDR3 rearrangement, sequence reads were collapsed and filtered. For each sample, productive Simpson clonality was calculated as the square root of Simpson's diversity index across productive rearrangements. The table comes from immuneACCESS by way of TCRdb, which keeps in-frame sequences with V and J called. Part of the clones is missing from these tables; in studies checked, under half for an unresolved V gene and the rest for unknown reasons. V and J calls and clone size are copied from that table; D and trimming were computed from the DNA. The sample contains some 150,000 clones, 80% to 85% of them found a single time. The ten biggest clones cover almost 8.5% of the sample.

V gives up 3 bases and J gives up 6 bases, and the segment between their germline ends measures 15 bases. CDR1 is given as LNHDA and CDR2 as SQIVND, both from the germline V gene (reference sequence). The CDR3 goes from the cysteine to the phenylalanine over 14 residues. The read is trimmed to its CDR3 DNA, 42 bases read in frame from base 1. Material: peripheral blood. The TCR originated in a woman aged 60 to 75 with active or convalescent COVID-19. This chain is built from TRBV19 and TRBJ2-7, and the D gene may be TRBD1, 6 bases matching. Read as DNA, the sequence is TGTGCCAGTAGTATGGGCAGGGGTCTCGCCGAGCAGTACTTC. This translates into CASSMGRGLAEQYF.